These 32 T cell receptor beta chains were sequenced from one sample in a study of Tregs in tolerant kidney transplant recipients. Repertoires were generated with immunoSEQ multiplex PCR, while TCRdb's copy carries only in-frame clones and drops some. The sample yields about 110,000 clones, about 90% seen once. The sequencing used CD4+ T cells from blood, collected before the transplant. These receptors were collected from a human donor who received a combined kidney and bone marrow transplant.

V and J are TRBV5-1 and TRBJ2-1; D is possibly TRBD1 (6 bases). Trimming pared 1 base from V and 6 bases from J, leaving 14 bases between. Germline V lookup: CDR1 SGHRS, CDR2 YFSETQ. This CDR3 is built from 15 residues. The CDR3 nucleotides are TGCGCCAGCAGCTTGACAGGGTTAGGGTCCAATGAGCAGTTCTTC. It codes for CASSLTGLGSNEQFF.

The gene calls are TRBV10-2 and TRBJ2-7; TRBD1 is a possible D gene (5 bases). Trimming left V 2 bases short and J 3 bases short, with 8 bases between. The germline V gene encodes CDR1 WSHSY and CDR2 SAAADI. CDR3 length equals 13 residues. In nucleotides, the CDR3 is TGCGCCAGCAGTGAGACTCAGGGCTACGAGCAGTACTTC. Translation: CASSETQGYEQYF.

This clone was observed once. The V and J genes are TRBV5-1 and TRBJ1-3; a weak D match, TRBD1 (6 bases). V was pared by 1 base and J by 4 bases, with 9 bases between. The CDR3 totals 14 residues. CDR1 and CDR2 from the germline V gene are SGHRS and YFSETQ. The CDR3 region is CASSLSRGGNTIYF. CDR3 nucleotides: TGCGCCAGCAGCTTGAGCAGGGGAGGAAACACCATATATTTT.

The chain carries TRBV5-1 and TRBJ2-2, with D perhaps TRBD2 (5 bases). With 4 bases removed from V and 2 bases from J, the gap between germline ends came to 12 bases. The CDR3 sequence is 15 residues long. In germline, CDR1 is SGHRS, CDR2 YFSETQ. The CDR3 is CASSPGVSNTGELFF. DNA for the CDR3: TGCGCCAGCAGCCCCGGGGTCTCAAACACCGGGGAGCTGTTTTTT.

This chain connects TRBV5-1 to TRBJ2-7; 8 bases line up with TRBD2. The J segment lost 6 bases and the V segment lost 4 bases, leaving 15 bases of the junction unmatched. Germline loops: CDR1 SGHRS, CDR2 YFSETQ. The CDR3 covers 16 residues. CDR3 coding DNA: TGCGCCAGCAGCCCATATTCAGGGGCCCGGGGGGGCGAGCAGTACTTC. Its protein is CASSPYSGARGGEQYF.

The chain joins TRBV5-6 to TRBJ2-2; D possibly corresponds to TRBD1 (5 bases). The CDR3 spans 13 residues. The ends were cut back, 6 bases at V and 7 bases at J, with 13 bases in the middle. Germline V gene data show CDR1 as SGHDT and CDR2 as YYEEEE. CDR3 nucleotide sequence: TGTGCCAGCAAAACGGCAGGGATCGGGGAGCTGTTTTTT. It translates to CASKTAGIGELFF.

This chain uses TRBV4-1 with TRBJ2-1, with 7 bases aligning to TRBD2. The junction had 5 bases not matched to a gene; V was cut back by 0 bases and J by 0 bases. CDR3 size: 17 residues. Germline V gene lookup returns CDR1 MGHRA and CDR2 YSYEKL. This chain's CDR3 is CASSQDSGSSSYNEQFF. CDR3 nucleotide sequence: TGCGCCAGCAGCCAAGATAGCGGGTCAAGCTCCTACAATGAGCAGTTCTTC.

This clone was counted between two and nine times. The rearrangement links TRBV28 to TRBJ1-1; the D gene is possibly TRBD1 (6 bases). The ends were cut back, 4 bases at V and 1 base at J, with 19 bases in the middle. Germline lookup yields CDR1 MDHEN and CDR2 SYDVKM. This CDR3 is built from 17 residues. The CDR3 region is CASSSTGSALKNTEAFF. The CDR3 nucleotides are TGTGCCAGCAGTTCAACAGGGTCGGCACTTAAGAACACTGAAGCTTTCTTT. Variable domain in full (rest from reference TRBV28 and TRBJ1-1): DVKVTQSSRYLVKRTGEKVFLECVQDMDHENMFWYRQDPGLGLRLIYFSYDVKMKEKGDIPEGYSVSREKKERFSLILESASTNQTSMYLCASSSTGSALKNTEAFFGQGTRLTVV.

The chain carries TRBV27 and TRBJ2-5, with TRBD2 matching 14 bases. J was trimmed by 0 bases and V by 8 bases; bases with no gene match: 5. CDR3 length: 16 residues. Germline CDR1 and CDR2: MNHEY and SMNVEV (reference sequence). The CDR3 sequence is CASRTSGGRYQETQYF. The DNA of the CDR3 is TGTGCCAGCCGGACTAGCGGGGGGAGGTACCAAGAGACCCAGTACTTC.

V usage is TRBV18 and J usage is TRBJ1-3; D remains ambiguous. Trimming left V 0 bases short and J 0 bases short, with 6 bases between. Germline V gene sequence: CDR1 KGHSH, CDR2 LQKENI. This CDR3 comprises 15 residues. The DNA of the CDR3 is TGTGCCAGCTCACCACCGTCGGTCTCTGGAAACACCATATATTTT. This encodes CASSPPSVSGNTIYF.

The V and J genes are TRBV4-2 and TRBJ2-5, with D perhaps TRBD1 (5 bases). V was cut by 3 bases and J by 3 bases, with 11 bases left in between. CDR1 is LGHNA, CDR2 YNFKEQ, per germline. This CDR3 has 14 amino acids. In nucleotides, the CDR3 is TGTGCCAGCAGCCATCTTTCCAGGGAAGAGACCCAGTACTTC. This gives the protein CASSHLSREETQYF.

This rearrangement joins TRBV10-3 to TRBJ1-1; TRBD1 aligns across 7 bases. The CDR3 sequence is 14 residues long. Germline loops: CDR1 ENHRY, CDR2 SYGVKD. V lost 6 bases and J lost 3; bases outside the gene matches: 7. CDR3 bases: TGTGCCATCAGAGGCGACAGGGTATACACTGAAGCTTTCTTT. Encoded protein: CAIRGDRVYTEAFF.

V usage is TRBV11-2 and J usage is TRBJ1-6; unclear D gene. Germline CDR1 is SGHAT and CDR2 is FQNNGV. V gave up 3 bases and J gave up 12 bases, with 9 bases separating them. This CDR3 comprises 12 residues. This chain's CDR3 is CASSFSTGPLHF. As DNA, the CDR3 is TGTGCCAGCAGCTTCTCAACGGGACCCCTCCACTTT.

V gene TRBV7-2 combines with J gene TRBJ1-4; tentative D call: TRBD1 (5 bases). The CDR3 consists of 14 residues. Germline CDR1 SGHTA, CDR2 FQGNSA. Trimming left V 5 bases short and J 0 bases short, with 7 bases between. CDR3 amino acids: CASSIRATNEKLFF. CDR3 sequence (DNA): TGTGCCAGCAGCATCAGGGCAACTAATGAAAAACTGTTTTTT.

This sequence joins TRBV27 and TRBJ2-1; 12 positions agree with TRBD2. This CDR3 comprises 19 residues. The germline CDR1 and CDR2 sequences are MNHEY and SMNVEV (reference sequence). V shed 4 bases and J 4 bases; nucleotides not matched to a gene: 14. CDR3 in amino acids: CASSSPFRTSGNWYNEQFF. The CDR3 DNA sequence: TGTGCCAGCAGTTCCCCCTTCCGGACTAGCGGGAACTGGTACAATGAGCAGTTCTTC.

The chain carries TRBV2 and TRBJ2-1; no firm D call. Looked up from germline, CDR1 is SNHLY and CDR2 is FYNNEI. Trimming shortened V by 8 bases and J by 1 base, and 12 bases separated the two germline ends. The length of the CDR3 is 14 residues. The CDR3 loop is CASGALVSYNEQFF. CDR3 in DNA: TGTGCCAGCGGCGCGCTAGTTTCCTACAATGAGCAGTTCTTC.

This chain uses TRBV6-1 with TRBJ2-7, with 7 bases lining up with TRBD1. The germline V gene has CDR1 MNHNS and CDR2 SASEGT. The ends lost 5 bases at V and 3 bases at J; junction bases unmatched: 4. This CDR3 has 13 residues. The DNA for the CDR3 is TGTGCCAGCAGTCACAGGGGTTACTACGAGCAGTACTTC. This sequence encodes CASSHRGYYEQYF.

The V gene is TRBV5-1, the J gene TRBJ2-3; TRBD1 matches 7 bases. Losses at the gene ends were 1 base for V and 0 bases for J; bases not matched to a gene: 5. The germline V gene has CDR1 SGHRS and CDR2 YFSETQ. The CDR3 covers 16 residues. This CDR3 is CASSLSQGVSTDTQYF. The CDR3 bases are TGCGCCAGCAGCTTGTCCCAGGGGGTCAGCACAGATACGCAGTATTTT.

V is TRBV7-2 and J is TRBJ1-2; maybe TRBD1 (6 bases). With 4 bases removed from V and 3 bases from J, the gap between germline ends came to 18 bases. In germline, CDR1 is SGHTA, CDR2 FQGNSA. This CDR3 comprises 16 residues. The CDR3, as DNA: TGTGCCAGCAGCTCCCTAGGTGGGGGCGCGGACTATGGCTACACCTTC. Translating gives CASSSLGGGADYGYTF.

The chain is built from TRBV5-1 and TRBJ1-1; D possibly corresponds to TRBD1 (6 bases). The V end was cut by 1 base, the J end by 9 bases, with 31 bases between. Germline values: CDR1 SGHRS, CDR2 YFSETQ. The CDR3 extends over 19 amino acids. CDR3 bases: TGCGCCAGCAGCTTGACGGACAGAATAGGCGCCATCGGCAGACAGAAAGCTTTCTTT. Amino acid sequence: CASSLTDRIGAIGRQKAFF.

The CDR3 reads CASSLRPAGIVGTDTQYF. As DNA, the CDR3 is TGTGCCAGCAGCTTACGCCCGGCGGGGATTGTGGGCACAGATACGCAGTATTTT. The genes are TRBV13 and TRBJ2-3; possibly TRBD2 for D (6 bases). The CDR3 loop spans 18 amino acids. V was clipped by 2 bases and J by 1 base, with 19 bases between them. Germline V gene sequence: CDR1 PRHDT, CDR2 FYEKMQ (reference sequence).

The chain links TRBV4-1 to TRBJ2-1; D gene ambiguous. The CDR3 runs 13 residues. Germline V gives CDR1 MGHRA, CDR2 YSYEKL. V was pared by 4 bases and J by 5 bases, with 9 bases between. The CDR3 sequence is CASSLPKDNEQFF. In DNA form, the CDR3 reads TGCGCCAGCAGCCTCCCTAAAGACAATGAGCAGTTCTTC.

The rearrangement uses TRBV6-4 and TRBJ2-1; maybe TRBD2 (7 bases). This CDR3 is 15 amino acids long. V dropped 2 bases and J dropped 2 bases, with 10 bases sitting between them. Germline assignment: CDR1 MRHNA and CDR2 SNTAGT. The CDR3 is CASSDVGGPYNEQFF. CDR3 DNA sequence: TGTGCCAGCAGTGACGTCGGGGGGCCCTACAATGAGCAGTTCTTC.

The sample holds one count of this clone. For the CDR3, the DNA is TGTGCCAGCAGGATAGATAGCGGGAGTGGGCACAATGAGCAGTTCTTC. This encodes CASRIDSGSGHNEQFF. This rearrangement joins TRBV7-9 to TRBJ2-1, with 9 bases lining up with TRBD2. The V segment lost 6 bases and the J segment 5 bases; nucleotides outside the gene matches: 11. Germline assignment: CDR1 SEHNR and CDR2 FQNEAQ (reference sequence). The CDR3 runs 16 residues.

The chain has TRBV13 and TRBJ2-2, with TRBD1 matching 7 bases. The V and J ends lost 5 bases and 1 base, in that order; junction bases with no gene match: 4. The CDR3 contains 15 residues. Germline CDR1 PRHDT, CDR2 FYEKMQ (reference sequence). The CDR3 protein is CASSVRTGNTGELFF. DNA of the CDR3: TGTGCCAGCAGCGTCCGGACAGGGAACACCGGGGAGCTGTTTTTT. The full variable domain, its missing parts supplied by reference TRBV13 and TRBJ2-2, is AAGVIQSPRHLIKEKRETATLKCYPIPRHDTVYWYQQGPGQDPQFLISFYEKMQSDKGSIPDRFSAQQFSDYHSELNMSSLELGDSALYFCASSVRTGNTGELFFGEGSRLTVL.

The chain links TRBV5-4 to TRBJ2-5; the match to TRBD2 covers 8 bases. With V trimmed by 7 bases and J by 1 base, 12 bases remained unmatched. CDR1 is SGHNT and CDR2 is YYREEE in the germline V gene (reference sequence). The CDR3 sequence is 16 residues long. CDR3 sequence reads: CASWSGGSGVQETQYF. The CDR3 DNA sequence: TGTGCCAGCTGGAGCGGGGGTAGCGGGGTCCAAGAGACCCAGTACTTC.

The CDR3 here is CASSEQGAPGYTF. CDR3 DNA sequence: TGTGCCAGCAGTGAACAGGGGGCGCCTGGCTACACCTTC. J is TRBJ1-2 and V is TRBV2; 8 positions agree with TRBD1. CDR1 is SNHLY, CDR2 FYNNEI, per germline. This CDR3 has 13 amino acids. The junction had 3 bases not matched to a gene; V was cut back by 2 bases and J by 7 bases.

V usage is TRBV7-2 and J usage is TRBJ1-2; D is unclear. Trimming stripped 2 bases from V and 1 base from J, with 8 bases between. The CDR3 is made up of 14 amino acids. Germline V lookup: CDR1 SGHTA, CDR2 FQGNSA. The CDR3 reads CASSLQKVNYGYTF. The CDR3 DNA follows: TGTGCCAGCAGCTTACAGAAAGTTAACTATGGCTACACCTTC.

This clone occurred a few times. The chain links TRBV7-2 to TRBJ2-5; TRBD2 is a possible D gene (5 bases). Germline V gene data show CDR1 as SGHTA and CDR2 as FQGNSA. The CDR3 covers 13 residues. V dropped 2 bases and J dropped 7 bases, with 11 bases sitting between them. The CDR3 bases are TGTGCCAGCAGCTTACCGCAAGAGGGGACCCAGTACTTC. This codes for CASSLPQEGTQYF.

This rearrangement joins TRBV19 to TRBJ2-5; 10 bases map to TRBD2. The J segment lost 5 bases and the V segment lost 3 bases, leaving 6 bases of the junction unmatched. Germline assignment: CDR1 LNHDA and CDR2 SQIVND (reference sequence). This CDR3 is 15 amino acids long. The CDR3 reads CASSILAGAGETQYF. The CDR3 coding sequence is TGTGCCAGTAGTATTCTAGCGGGGGCCGGGGAGACCCAGTACTTC.

The chain is built from TRBV5-1 and TRBJ1-1; 9 bases agree with TRBD1. CDR1 and CDR2 from the germline V gene are SGHRS and YFSETQ. V shed 3 bases and J 4 bases; nucleotides not matched to a gene: 13. CDR3 length equals 17 residues. CDR3 sequence: CASSSGWGQGAGTEAFF. Written as DNA, the CDR3 is TGCGCCAGCAGCTCGGGATGGGGACAGGGAGCGGGCACTGAAGCTTTCTTT.

The chain is built from TRBV13 and TRBJ1-1; D not certain. The CDR3 has 14 amino acids. The germline V and J ends were trimmed by 1 base and 6 bases, with 12 bases remaining between them. Germline V gene sequence: CDR1 PRHDT, CDR2 FYEKMQ (reference sequence). The CDR3 here is CASSLVRQGAEAFF. DNA for the CDR3: TGTGCCAGCAGCTTAGTCAGGCAAGGCGCTGAAGCTTTCTTT.